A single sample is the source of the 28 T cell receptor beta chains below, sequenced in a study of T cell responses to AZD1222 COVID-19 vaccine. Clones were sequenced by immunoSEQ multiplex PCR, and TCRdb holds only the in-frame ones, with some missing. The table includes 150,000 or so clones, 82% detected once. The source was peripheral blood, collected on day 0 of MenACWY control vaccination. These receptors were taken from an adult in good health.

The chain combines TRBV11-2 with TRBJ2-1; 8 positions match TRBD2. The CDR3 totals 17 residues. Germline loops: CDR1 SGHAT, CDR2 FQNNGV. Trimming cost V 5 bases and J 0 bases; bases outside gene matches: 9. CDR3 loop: CASSPLAGGASYNEQFF. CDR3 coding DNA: TGTGCCAGCAGCCCATTGGCGGGGGGTGCCTCCTACAATGAGCAGTTCTTC.

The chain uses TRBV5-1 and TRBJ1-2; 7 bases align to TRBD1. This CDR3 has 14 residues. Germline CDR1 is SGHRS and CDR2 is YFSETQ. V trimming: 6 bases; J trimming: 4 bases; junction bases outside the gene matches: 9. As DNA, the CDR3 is TGCGCCAGCAACAGGGGAGGGGGATCCTATGGCTACACCTTC. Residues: CASNRGGGSYGYTF.

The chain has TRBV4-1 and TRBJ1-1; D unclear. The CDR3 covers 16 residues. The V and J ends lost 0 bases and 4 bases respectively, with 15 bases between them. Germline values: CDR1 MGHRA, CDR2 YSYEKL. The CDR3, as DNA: TGCGCCAGCAGCCAAGATCTATTGAGAGGGTTCACTGAAGCTTTCTTT. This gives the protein CASSQDLLRGFTEAFF.

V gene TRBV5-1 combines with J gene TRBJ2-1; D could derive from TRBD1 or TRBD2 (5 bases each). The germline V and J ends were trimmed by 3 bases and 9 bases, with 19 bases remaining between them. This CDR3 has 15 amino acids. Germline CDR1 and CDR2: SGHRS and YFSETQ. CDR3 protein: CASSSPGPQSAEQFF. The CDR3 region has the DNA TGCGCCAGCAGCTCCCCGGGGCCCCAAAGCGCTGAGCAGTTCTTC.

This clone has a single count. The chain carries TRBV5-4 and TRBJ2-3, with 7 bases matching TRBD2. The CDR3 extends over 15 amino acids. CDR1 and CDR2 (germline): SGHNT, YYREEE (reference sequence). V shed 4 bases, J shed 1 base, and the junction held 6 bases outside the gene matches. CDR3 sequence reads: CASSAQRGGTDTQYF. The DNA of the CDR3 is TGTGCCAGCAGCGCCCAGCGGGGAGGCACAGATACGCAGTATTTT. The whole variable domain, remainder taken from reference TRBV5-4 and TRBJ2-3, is ETGVTQSPTHLIKTRGQQVTLRCSSQSGHNTVSWYQQALGQGPQFIFQYYREEENGRGNFPPRFSGLQFPNYSSELNVNALELDDSALYLCASSAQRGGTDTQYFGPGTRLTVL.

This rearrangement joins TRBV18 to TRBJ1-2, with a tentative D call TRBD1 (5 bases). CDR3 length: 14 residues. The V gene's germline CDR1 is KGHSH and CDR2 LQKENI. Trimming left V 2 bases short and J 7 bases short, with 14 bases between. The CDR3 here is CASSPEQGLVGYTF. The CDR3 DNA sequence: TGTGCCAGCTCACCAGAGCAGGGTCTCGTTGGCTACACCTTC.

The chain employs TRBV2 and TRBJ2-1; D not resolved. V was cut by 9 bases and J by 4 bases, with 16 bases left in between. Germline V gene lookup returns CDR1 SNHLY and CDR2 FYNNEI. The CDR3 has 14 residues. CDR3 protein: CASSGPTQYNEQFF. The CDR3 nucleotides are TGTGCCAGTTCCGGGCCCACCCAGTACAATGAGCAGTTCTTC.

The CDR3 loop is CASSHQGVFSAFF. The CDR3 coding sequence is TGTGCCAGTAGCCACCAGGGGGTTTTTAGCGCTTTCTTT. The chain employs TRBV19 and TRBJ1-1; 7 bases agree with TRBD1. Germline V gene data show CDR1 as LNHDA and CDR2 as SQIVND (reference sequence). The length of the CDR3 is 13 residues. V was clipped by 6 bases and J by 11 bases; unmatched bases: 12.

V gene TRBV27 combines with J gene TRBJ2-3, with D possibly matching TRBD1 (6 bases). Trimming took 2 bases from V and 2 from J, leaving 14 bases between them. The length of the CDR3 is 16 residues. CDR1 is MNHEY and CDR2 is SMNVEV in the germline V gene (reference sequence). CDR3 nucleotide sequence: TGTGCCAGCAGTTTAGAGCCCACAGGGACCACAGATACGCAGTATTTT. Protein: CASSLEPTGTTDTQYF.

CDR3 coding DNA: TGCGCCAGCAGCTTGGGAGACTCATCTAATGAAAAACTGTTTTTT. It codes for CASSLGDSSNEKLFF. The rearrangement links TRBV5-1 to TRBJ1-4; no firm D call. This CDR3 spans 15 amino acids. Looked up from germline, CDR1 is SGHRS and CDR2 is YFSETQ. V was cut by 0 bases and J by 3 bases, with 9 bases left in between.

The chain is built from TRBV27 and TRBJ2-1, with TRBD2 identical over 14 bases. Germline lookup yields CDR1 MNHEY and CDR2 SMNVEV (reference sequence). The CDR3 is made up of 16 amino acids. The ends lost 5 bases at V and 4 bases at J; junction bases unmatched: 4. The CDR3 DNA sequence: TGTGCCAGCAGTCTACGACTAGCGGGGGGGTACAATGAGCAGTTCTTC. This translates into CASSLRLAGGYNEQFF.

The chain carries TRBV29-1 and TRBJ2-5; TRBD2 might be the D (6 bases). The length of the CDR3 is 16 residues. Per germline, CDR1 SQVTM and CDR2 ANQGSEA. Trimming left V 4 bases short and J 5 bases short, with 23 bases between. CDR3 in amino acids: CSVADYISGGLETQYF. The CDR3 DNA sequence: TGCAGCGTTGCCGATTACATTAGCGGAGGGTTGGAGACCCAGTACTTC.

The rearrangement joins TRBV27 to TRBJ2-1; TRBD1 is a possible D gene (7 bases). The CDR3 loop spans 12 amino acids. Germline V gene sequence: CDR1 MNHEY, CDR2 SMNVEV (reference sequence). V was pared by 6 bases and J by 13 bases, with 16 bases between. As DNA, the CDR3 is TGTGCCAGCAGCCCGGCAGGGGGGCGACAGTTCTTC. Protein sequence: CASSPAGGRQFF.

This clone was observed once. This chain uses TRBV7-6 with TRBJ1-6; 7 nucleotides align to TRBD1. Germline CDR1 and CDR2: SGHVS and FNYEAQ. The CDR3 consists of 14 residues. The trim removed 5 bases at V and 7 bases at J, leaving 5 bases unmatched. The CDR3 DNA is TGTGCCAGCAGCCCGGGACAGCTCAATTCACCCCTCCACTTT. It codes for CASSPGQLNSPLHF.

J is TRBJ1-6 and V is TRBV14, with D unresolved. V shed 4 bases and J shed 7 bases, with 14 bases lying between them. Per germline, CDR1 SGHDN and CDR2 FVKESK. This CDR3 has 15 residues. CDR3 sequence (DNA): TGTGCCAGCAGCCGTTGGGGAGATGGCAATTCACCCCTCCACTTT. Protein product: CASSRWGDGNSPLHF.

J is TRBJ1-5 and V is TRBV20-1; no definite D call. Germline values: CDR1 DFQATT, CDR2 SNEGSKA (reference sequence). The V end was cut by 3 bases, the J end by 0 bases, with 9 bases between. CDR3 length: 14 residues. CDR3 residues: CSASTEYSNQPQHF. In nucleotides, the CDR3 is TGCAGTGCTAGTACCGAGTATAGCAATCAGCCCCAGCATTTT.

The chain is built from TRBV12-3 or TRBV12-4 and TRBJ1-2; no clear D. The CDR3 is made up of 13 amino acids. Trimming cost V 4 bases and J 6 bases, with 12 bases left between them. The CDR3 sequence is CASSSRPNDGYTF. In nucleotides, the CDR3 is TGTGCCAGCAGTTCCCGACCGAACGATGGCTACACCTTC.

CDR3 protein: CASSRGTGNNSPLHF. The CDR3 coding sequence is TGTGCCAGCAGTCGAGGGACAGGGAATAATTCACCCCTCCACTTT. V gene TRBV6-2 or TRBV6-3 combines with J gene TRBJ1-6, with 9 bases identical to TRBD1. The V gene's germline CDR1 is MNHEY and CDR2 SVGEGT. There are 15 residues in the CDR3. After removal of 5 bases from V and 5 bases from J, the junction contained 4 bases not matched to a gene.

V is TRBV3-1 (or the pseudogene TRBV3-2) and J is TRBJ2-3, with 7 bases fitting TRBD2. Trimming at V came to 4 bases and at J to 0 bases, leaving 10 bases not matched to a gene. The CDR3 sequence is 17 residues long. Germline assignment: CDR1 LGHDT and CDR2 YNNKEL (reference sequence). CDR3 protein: CASSLGQRTRSTDTQYF. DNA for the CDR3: TGTGCCAGCAGCCTCGGCCAAAGGACTAGGAGCACAGATACGCAGTATTTT.

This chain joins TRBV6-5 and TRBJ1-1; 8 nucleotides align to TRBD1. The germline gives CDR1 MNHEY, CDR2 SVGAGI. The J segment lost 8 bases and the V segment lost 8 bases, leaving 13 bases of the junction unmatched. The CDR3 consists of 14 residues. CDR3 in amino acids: CASYQGAKIPEAFF. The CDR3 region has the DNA TGTGCCAGCTACCAGGGGGCGAAGATTCCCGAAGCTTTCTTT.

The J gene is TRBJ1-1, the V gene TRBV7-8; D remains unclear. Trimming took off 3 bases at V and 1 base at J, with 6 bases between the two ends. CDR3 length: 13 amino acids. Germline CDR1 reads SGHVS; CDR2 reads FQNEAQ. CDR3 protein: CASSFSRNTEAFF. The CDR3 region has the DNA TGTGCCAGCAGCTTCAGCCGGAACACTGAAGCTTTCTTT.

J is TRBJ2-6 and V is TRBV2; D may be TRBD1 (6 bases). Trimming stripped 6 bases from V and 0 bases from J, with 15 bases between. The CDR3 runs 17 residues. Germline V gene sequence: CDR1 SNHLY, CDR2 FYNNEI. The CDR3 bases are TGTGCCAGCAGATTCGACAGGTACCCCTCTGGGGCCAACGTCCTGACTTTC. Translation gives CASRFDRYPSGANVLTF.

DNA of the CDR3: TGTGCCAGCAGCTCTCCGGGACAGGGGTACACTGAAGCTTTCTTT. Protein: CASSSPGQGYTEAFF. This chain uses TRBV5-4 with TRBJ1-1, with 10 bases that match TRBD1. From germline, CDR1 is SGHNT and CDR2 YYREEE (reference sequence). With V trimmed by 3 bases and J by 3 bases, 5 bases remained unmatched. The length of the CDR3 is 15 residues.

CDR3 DNA: TGTGCCAGCAGCAAAGGGGGACAGAAACCTGGTAACTATGGCTACACCTTC. Protein product: CASSKGGQKPGNYGYTF. This chain uses TRBV21-1 with TRBJ1-2; TRBD1 was called by the table and not checked on the DNA. TRBV21-1 is marked as a pseudogene. The length of the CDR3 is 17 residues.

The DNA of the CDR3 is TGCGCCAGCAGCTCTTCGAGTCCTGCTGAAAAACTGTTTTTT. Translating gives CASSSSSPAEKLFF. The chain links TRBV5-1 to TRBJ1-4; D is ambiguous. The CDR3 is 14 amino acids. Trimming left V 3 bases short and J 7 bases short, with 13 bases between. Germline V gene lookup returns CDR1 SGHRS and CDR2 YFSETQ.

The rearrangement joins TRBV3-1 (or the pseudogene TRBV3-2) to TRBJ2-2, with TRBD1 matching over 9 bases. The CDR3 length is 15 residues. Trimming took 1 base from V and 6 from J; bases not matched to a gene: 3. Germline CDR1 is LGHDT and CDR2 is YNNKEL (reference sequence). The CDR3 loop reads CASSQGDREAGELFF. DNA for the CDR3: TGTGCCAGCAGCCAAGGGGACAGGGAGGCCGGGGAGCTGTTTTTT.

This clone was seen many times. The CDR3 protein is CASSQHRRGGNTIYF. Here the CDR3 DNA reads TGCGCCAGCAGCCAACACAGGCGGGGTGGAAACACCATATATTTT. The chain carries TRBV4-1 and TRBJ1-3, with D perhaps TRBD1 (5 bases). The CDR3 contains 15 residues. Germline CDR1 reads MGHRA; CDR2 reads YSYEKL. V was cut by 2 bases and J by 3 bases, with 11 bases left in between.

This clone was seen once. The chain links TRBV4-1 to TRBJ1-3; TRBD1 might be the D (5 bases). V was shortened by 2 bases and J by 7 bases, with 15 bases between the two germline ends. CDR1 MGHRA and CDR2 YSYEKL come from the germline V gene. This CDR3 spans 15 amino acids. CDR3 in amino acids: CASSQSGLRGNTIYF. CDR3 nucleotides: TGCGCCAGCAGCCAAAGCGGCTTAAGGGGCAACACCATATATTTT.